A single sample is the source of the 5 T cell receptor beta chains below, sequenced in a study of regulatory T cells in long-lasting Graves disease. Time point indicated: newly diagnosed GD, antithyroid drugs for less than 3 months. After RNA was extracted from PBMCs, the TCR library was made from it. CDR3 regions were amplified by Arm-PCR using iRepertoire HTBI primers to build TCR beta libraries. TCRdb processed the multiplex PCR reads anew with MiXCR; each CDR3 protein has one entry. The table records some 450,000 distinct CDR3 sequences, around 17% of them present only once. These data were also filed under a second study, of T cells in Graves' hyperthyroidism and ophthalmopathy.

Specimen: peripheral blood mononuclear cells (PBMCs), collected at new diagnosis, from a patient treated with antithyroid drugs. The receptors stem from a young woman with Graves disease.

J is TRBJ2-3 and V is TRBV6-2 or TRBV6-3, with 14 bases matching TRBD2. The germline V gene encodes CDR1 MNHEY and CDR2 SVGEGT. There are 19 residues in the CDR3. V lost 4 bases and J lost 4; bases outside the gene matches: 13. The CDR3 loop is CASSSQQTSGRAEADTQYF. The CDR3 DNA reads as TGTGCCAGCAGTTCCCAACAGACTAGCGGGAGGGCGGAGGCAGATACGCAGTATTTT.

This clonotype has a single count. CDR3 nucleotides: TGCGCCAGCAGCTCGTTAGAGGGCCGAAACGAGCAGTACTTC. Protein: CASSSLEGRNEQYF. The chain is built from TRBV5-1 and TRBJ2-7, with a tentative D call TRBD2 (5 bases). The CDR3 is 14 amino acids. The V gene lost 3 bases and the J gene lost 5 bases, with 15 bases spanning the gap. The germline CDR1 and CDR2 sequences are SGHRS and YFSETQ.

This clonotype appeared many times. The V and J genes are TRBV7-2 and TRBJ2-1; perhaps D is TRBD1 or TRBD2 (5 bases each). V dropped 0 bases and J dropped 5 bases, with 14 bases sitting between them. The CDR3 loop spans 16 amino acids. Germline V gives CDR1 SGHTA, CDR2 FQGNSA. CDR3 protein: CASSLAEEEGHNEQFF. CDR3 in DNA: TGTGCCAGCAGCTTAGCGGAGGAAGAGGGACACAATGAGCAGTTCTTC.

This clonotype was seen more than once but under ten times. The chain links TRBV7-9 to TRBJ2-4; D may match TRBD1 or TRBD2 (5 bases each). Germline CDR1 reads SEHNR; CDR2 reads FQNEAQ (reference sequence). The V and J ends lost 5 bases and 1 base respectively, with 21 bases between them. The CDR3 runs 18 residues. The CDR3 is CASSLSGPLAFAKNIQYF. The CDR3, as DNA: TGTGCCAGCAGCCTATCGGGACCCCTCGCATTCGCCAAAAACATTCAGTACTTC.

This clonotype was recorded at least ten times. The V gene is TRBV7-2, the J gene TRBJ2-5, with 12 bases lining up with TRBD2. The CDR3 is 18 residues long. V trimming: 4 bases; J trimming: 4 bases; junction bases outside the gene matches: 13. The germline CDR1 and CDR2 sequences are SGHTA and FQGNSA. The CDR3: CASSSTTSGRDPAETQYF. CDR3 DNA: TGTGCCAGCAGCTCCACGACTAGCGGGAGAGATCCCGCAGAGACCCAGTACTTC.